Listed here are 23 T cell receptor beta chains from one sample, sequenced in a study of T cell changes during pregnancy in multiple sclerosis. Measured with immunoSEQ multiplex PCR; TCRdb has only the in-frame clones, and not every one. The repertoire holds under 50,000 clones, with 90% to 95% as singletons. Specimen: CD4+ T cells from peripheral blood mononuclear cells, collected after pregnancy. The receptor set was obtained from a female donor with multiple sclerosis, enrolled in a pregnancy study.

This chain connects TRBV5-6 to TRBJ1-6; D remains ambiguous. Trimming cost V 6 bases and J 6 bases, with 13 bases left between them. The germline V gene has CDR1 SGHDT and CDR2 YYEEEE. There are 14 residues in the CDR3. DNA of the CDR3: TGTGCCAGCATGGAACGCGGAGTTAATTCACCCCTCCACTTT. Its translation: CASMERGVNSPLHF.

The chain uses TRBV4-2 and TRBJ2-1; D may be TRBD2 (6 bases). V was shortened by 1 base and J by 7 bases, with 11 bases between the two germline ends. This CDR3 contains 14 residues. CDR1 is LGHNA, CDR2 YNFKEQ, per germline. The CDR3 region has the DNA TGTGCCAGCAGCCAAGTGGGGGGTAAAAATGAGCAGTTCTTC. This sequence encodes CASSQVGGKNEQFF.

The J gene is TRBJ1-6, the V gene TRBV9, with D possibly being TRBD1 (5 bases). The germline CDR1 and CDR2 sequences are SGDLS and YYNGEE. The CDR3 totals 15 residues. The CDR3 region has the DNA TGTGCGGAAACAGGCCCGAGCTCCTATAATTCACCCCTCCACTTT. Translation: CAETGPSSYNSPLHF.

This chain uses TRBV30 with TRBJ1-6, with TRBD1 matching 8 bases. The germline CDR1 and CDR2 sequences are GTSNPN and SVGIG (reference sequence). This CDR3 has 12 residues. J was trimmed by 12 bases and V by 8 bases; bases with no gene match: 9. The CDR3 sequence: CAARDRPLPLHF. The CDR3 nucleotides are TGTGCCGCCAGGGACAGGCCCTTACCCCTCCACTTT.

The chain carries TRBV11-2 and TRBJ2-7, with 10 bases aligning to TRBD2. This CDR3 has 14 amino acids. V was clipped by 5 bases and J by 4 bases; unmatched bases: 5. Germline assignment: CDR1 SGHAT and CDR2 FQNNGV. CDR3 sequence: CASSPGLAVYEQYF. DNA for the CDR3: TGTGCCAGCAGCCCCGGACTAGCGGTTTACGAGCAGTACTTC.

J is TRBJ2-3 and V is TRBV7-2; 7 bases agree with TRBD2. Germline CDR1 and CDR2: SGHTA and FQGNSA. V shed 3 bases and J 5 bases; nucleotides not matched to a gene: 5. This CDR3 is 14 amino acids long. The CDR3 DNA reads TGTGCCAGCAGCTTCGGGGGGTTGGGAGATACGCAGTATTTT. This encodes CASSFGGLGDTQYF. The variable domain in full, with the rest retrieved from reference TRBV7-2 and TRBJ2-3, is GAGVSQSPSNKVTEKGKDVELRCDPISGHTALYWYRQSLGQGLEFLIYFQGNSAPDKSGLPSDRFSAERTGGSVSTLTIQRTQQEDSAVYLCASSFGGLGDTQYFGPGTRLTVL.

V is TRBV11-2 and J is TRBJ2-7, with D possibly being TRBD1 (5 bases). The CDR3 covers 14 residues. Looked up from germline, CDR1 is SGHAT and CDR2 is FQNNGV. The V end was cut by 4 bases, the J end by 6 bases, with 16 bases between. The CDR3 bases are TGTGCCAGCAGCTCCTTGTGGGGCCGCAGCGAGCAGTACTTC. Amino acids: CASSSLWGRSEQYF.

The chain is built from TRBV30 and TRBJ1-1; D might be TRBD1 (6 bases). The CDR3 contains 16 residues. CDR1 and CDR2 (germline): GTSNPN, SVGIG (reference sequence). The V gene lost 4 bases and the J gene lost 5 bases, with 23 bases spanning the gap. This CDR3 reads CAWTPWGPALRTEAFF. DNA for the CDR3: TGTGCCTGGACCCCGTGGGGGCCAGCTCTAAGGACTGAAGCTTTCTTT.

The chain couples TRBV15 to TRBJ2-3; tentatively, D is TRBD2 (5 bases). Germline values: CDR1 LNHNV, CDR2 YYDKDF (reference sequence). Trimming removed 0 bases from V and 8 bases from J, with 12 bases in between. The CDR3 has 14 residues. The CDR3 protein is CATSRDRVEATQYF. CDR3 in DNA: TGTGCCACCAGCAGAGATCGGGTGGAGGCTACGCAGTATTTT.

V gene TRBV5-4 combines with J gene TRBJ2-3; the match to TRBD2 covers 8 bases. After removal of 6 bases from V and 2 bases from J, the junction contained 2 bases not matched to a gene. Per germline, CDR1 SGHNT and CDR2 YYREEE (reference sequence). The CDR3 extends over 13 amino acids. CDR3 sequence: CASNSGATDTQYF. DNA for the CDR3: TGTGCCAGCAATAGCGGGGCCACAGATACGCAGTATTTT.

This chain links TRBV7-8 with TRBJ2-2; 8 positions agree with TRBD2. This CDR3 has 16 amino acids. Losses at the gene ends were 5 bases for V and 8 bases for J; bases not matched to a gene: 13. Germline lookup yields CDR1 SGHVS and CDR2 FQNEAQ. The chain's CDR3 is CASSPAEPGRGGELFF. CDR3 coding DNA: TGTGCCAGCAGCCCGGCGGAGCCCGGGAGGGGGGGGGAGCTGTTTTTT. Full variable domain (remainder filled in from reference TRBV7-8 and TRBJ2-2): GAGVSQSPRYKVAKRGQDVALRCDPISGHVSLFWYQQALGQGPEFLTYFQNEAQLDKSGLPSDRFFAERPEGSVSTLKIQRTQQEDSAVYLCASSPAEPGRGGELFFGEGSRLTVL.

The CDR3 DNA reads TGTGCCAGCTCACCACCTCTGGCGGGGGGGCTTTTAACTGACAATGAGCAGTTCTTC. Protein: CASSPPLAGGLLTDNEQFF. The chain links TRBV18 to TRBJ2-1; 9 nucleotides line up with TRBD2. Losses at the gene ends were 0 bases for V and 5 bases for J; bases not matched to a gene: 14. CDR1 KGHSH and CDR2 LQKENI come from the germline V gene. The CDR3 extends over 19 amino acids.

The chain couples TRBV7-6 to TRBJ1-1; D is possibly TRBD1 (5 bases). This CDR3 is 14 amino acids long. Trimming took 7 bases from V and 0 from J, leaving 12 bases between them. In germline, CDR1 is SGHVS, CDR2 FNYEAQ. CDR3 nucleotides: TGTGCCAGCACCCTAGGGGTAATGAACACTGAAGCTTTCTTT. It specifies CASTLGVMNTEAFF.

The gene calls are TRBV4-1 and TRBJ2-3; 12 bases are shared with TRBD2. Germline V lookup: CDR1 MGHRA, CDR2 YSYEKL. Trimming removed 5 bases from V and 7 bases from J; junction bases left unmatched: 10. This CDR3 is 16 amino acids long. CDR3 region: CASSLPTSGRTNTQYF. The CDR3 DNA follows: TGCGCCAGCAGCTTACCCACTAGCGGGAGGACGAATACGCAGTATTTT.

The gene calls are TRBV11-2 and TRBJ2-3; D remains ambiguous. Trimming shortened V by 5 bases and J by 2 bases, and 8 bases separated the two germline ends. The germline gives CDR1 SGHAT, CDR2 FQNNGV. The CDR3 spans 13 residues. CDR3 sequence: CASSPLATDTQYF. The CDR3 coding sequence is TGTGCCAGCAGCCCCCTGGCCACAGATACGCAGTATTTT.

The chain combines TRBV2 with TRBJ1-4, with D maybe TRBD1 (5 bases). Germline loops: CDR1 SNHLY, CDR2 FYNNEI. V lost 4 bases and J 10 bases, leaving 7 bases between the germline ends. CDR3 size: 11 residues. CDR3: CASSGDLKLFF. Written as DNA, the CDR3 is TGTGCCAGCAGTGGGGACTTAAAACTGTTTTTT.

The V and J genes are TRBV5-5 and TRBJ1-1; TRBD1 matches 8 bases. After removal of 2 bases from V and 7 bases from J, the junction contained 4 bases not matched to a gene. The V gene's germline CDR1 is SGHKS and CDR2 YYEKEE (reference sequence). The CDR3 is 13 amino acids. CDR3 in DNA: TGTGCCAGCAGCTTTCAGGGGGCTATTGAAGCTTTCTTT. Residues: CASSFQGAIEAFF.

This chain links TRBV5-1 with TRBJ2-3; D remains unclear. The CDR3 runs 14 residues. The ends were cut back, 4 bases at V and 0 bases at J, with 9 bases in the middle. Germline values: CDR1 SGHRS, CDR2 YFSETQ. The CDR3: CASSPRASTDTQYF. CDR3 DNA: TGCGCCAGCAGCCCCCGCGCTAGCACAGATACGCAGTATTTT. The variable domain in full, with the rest retrieved from reference TRBV5-1 and TRBJ2-3, is KAGVTQTPRYLIKTRGQQVTLSCSPISGHRSVSWYQQTPGQGLQFLFEYFSETQRNKGNFPGRFSGRQFSNSRSEMNVSTLELGDSALYLCASSPRASTDTQYFGPGTRLTVL.

The CDR3 sequence: CASSYQEVSNGYTF. CDR3 nucleotide sequence: TGTGCCAGCAGTTACCAAGAGGTTTCCAATGGCTACACCTTC. The gene calls are TRBV6-6 and TRBJ1-2; D uncertain. The CDR3 has 14 residues. Trimming removed 2 bases at V and 6 bases at J, with 13 bases between. CDR1 and CDR2 from the germline V gene are MNHNY and SVGAGI (reference sequence).

CDR3 DNA: TGTGCCAGCAGTTTCCTAATCCAAGCTTTCTTT. Its protein is CASSFLIQAFF. V is TRBV28 and J is TRBJ1-1; D remains unclear. Germline CDR1 MDHEN, CDR2 SYDVKM. This CDR3 spans 11 amino acids. V was pared by 3 bases and J by 9 bases, with 8 bases between.

The J gene is TRBJ2-3, the V gene TRBV30; no definite D call. V was cut by 4 bases and J by 5 bases, with 7 bases left in between. Germline assignment: CDR1 GTSNPN and CDR2 SVGIG (reference sequence). This CDR3 comprises 11 residues. The CDR3 bases are TGTGCCTGGACTCCGGGAGATACGCAGTATTTT. The encoded protein is CAWTPGDTQYF.

The table lists this clone with a few counts. The rearrangement joins TRBV6-6 to TRBJ1-6; no clear D. Trimming left V 0 bases short and J 10 bases short, with 10 bases between. This CDR3 spans 14 amino acids. Germline assignment: CDR1 MNHNY and CDR2 SVGAGI (reference sequence). The CDR3: CASSYSSGRSPLHF. In DNA, the CDR3 is TGTGCCAGCAGTTACTCGAGCGGGAGATCACCCCTCCACTTT.

The chain uses TRBV18 and TRBJ2-3; D call uncertain. V lost 6 bases to trimming and J lost 6 bases, with 16 bases between them. CDR1 is KGHSH, CDR2 LQKENI, per germline. This CDR3 contains 14 residues. CDR3 sequence reads: CASSQTPSRDTQYF. CDR3 sequence (DNA): TGTGCCAGCTCGCAGACCCCGTCCAGGGATACGCAGTATTTT.